These 29 T cell receptor beta chains were sequenced from one sample in a study of blood T cell repertoires in COVID-19. Data came from immunoSEQ multiplex PCR; TCRdb stores just in-frame clones and leaves some out. Among under 70,000 clones listed, 75% to 95% were seen once. The specimen was peripheral blood. These receptors originate from a human donor with active COVID-19. The donor label of this sample is uncertain.

The J gene is TRBJ1-5, the V gene TRBV19; 8 nucleotides line up with TRBD1. Trimming removed 3 bases from V and 6 bases from J; junction bases left unmatched: 4. This CDR3 region has 14 residues. Germline CDR1 is LNHDA and CDR2 is SQIVND (reference sequence). This chain's CDR3 is CASSMGRGLQPQHF. CDR3 nucleotides: TGTGCCAGTAGTATGGGCAGGGGGCTTCAGCCCCAGCATTTT.

The chain links TRBV7-2 to TRBJ1-1; unclear D gene. The CDR3 is 15 residues long. Trimming left V 5 bases short and J 6 bases short, with 19 bases between. Germline-derived CDR1 and CDR2 are SGHTA and FQGNSA. CDR3 amino acids: CASSPSGRVYPEAFF. The CDR3 bases are TGTGCCAGCAGCCCATCGGGTCGCGTCTATCCTGAAGCTTTCTTT.

The chain employs TRBV19 and TRBJ1-1, with a weak D call TRBD1 (6 bases). The V gene lost 9 bases and the J gene lost 5 bases, with 22 bases spanning the gap. The V gene's germline CDR1 is LNHDA and CDR2 SQIVND (reference sequence). The CDR3 totals 15 residues. The CDR3 reads CASTPRGAYGTEAFF. DNA for the CDR3: TGTGCCAGCACCCCCAGGGGAGCGTATGGGACTGAAGCTTTCTTT.

The chain links TRBV12-5 to TRBJ2-2; D remains ambiguous. Looked up from germline, CDR1 is LGHNT and CDR2 is FRNRAP. The CDR3 totals 15 residues. The V and J ends lost 2 bases and 4 bases respectively, with 11 bases between them. The CDR3 DNA sequence: TGTGCTAGTGGTTTGTTCACAGTGAGCACCGGGGAGCTGTTTTTT. Encoded protein: CASGLFTVSTGELFF.

The rearrangement links TRBV28 to TRBJ2-1; the match to TRBD1 covers 9 bases. V lost 6 bases, J lost 13 bases, and 19 bases stayed unmatched. The CDR3 runs 16 residues. Germline V gene sequence: CDR1 MDHEN, CDR2 SYDVKM. The CDR3 sequence: CASRRTGDGRARFQFF. The CDR3 region has the DNA TGTGCCAGCAGACGGACAGGGGATGGGAGGGCCCGCTTTCAGTTCTTC.

This chain connects TRBV7-9 to TRBJ2-2; 8 bases map to TRBD2. The V and J ends lost 9 bases and 4 bases, in that order; junction bases with no gene match: 4. The CDR3 covers 13 residues. Germline V gives CDR1 SEHNR, CDR2 FQNEAQ (reference sequence). CDR3 nucleotide sequence: TGTGCCAGAGGACTAGCCGGCACCGGGGAGCTGTTTTTT. Translated: CARGLAGTGELFF.

The genes are TRBV3-1 (or the pseudogene TRBV3-2) and TRBJ2-7; 11 nucleotides match TRBD2. CDR1 LGHDT and CDR2 YNNKEL come from the germline V gene (reference sequence). The trim removed 1 base at V and 2 bases at J, leaving 4 bases unmatched. CDR3 size: 16 residues. The CDR3 nucleotides read TGTGCCAGCAGCCAAGGGCAACTAGCGGGAGCCTACGAGCAGTACTTC. It translates to CASSQGQLAGAYEQYF.

This clone was seen just once. The J gene is TRBJ1-5, the V gene TRBV5-6; a weak D match, TRBD1 (5 bases). V was shortened by 0 bases and J by 3 bases, with 7 bases between the two germline ends. There are 14 residues in the CDR3. Germline V gene sequence: CDR1 SGHDT, CDR2 YYEEEE. CDR3 nucleotides: TGTGCCAGCAGCTTGGGACAGTCCAATCAGCCCCAGCATTTT. Protein: CASSLGQSNQPQHF. Combining the CDR3 with reference TRBV5-6 and TRBJ1-5 gives the whole variable domain DAGVTQSPTHLIKTRGQQVTLRCSPKSGHDTVSWYQQALGQGPQFIFQYYEEEERQRGNFPDRFSGHQFPNYSSELNVNALLLGDSALYLCASSLGQSNQPQHFGDGTRLSIL.

The chain couples TRBV4-1 to TRBJ2-5, with TRBD2 matching over 10 bases. This CDR3 spans 16 amino acids. Per the germline V gene, CDR1 is MGHRA and CDR2 is YSYEKL. With V trimmed by 4 bases and J by 7 bases, 12 bases remained unmatched. The CDR3 loop is CASSRDLAGVTMTQYF. CDR3 bases: TGCGCCAGCAGCCGAGATCTAGCGGGGGTCACTATGACCCAGTACTTC.

V gene TRBV24-1 combines with J gene TRBJ2-1, with 7 bases identical to TRBD1. The germline gives CDR1 KGHDR, CDR2 SFDVKD. This CDR3 is built from 14 residues. With V trimmed by 10 bases and J by 4 bases, 9 bases remained unmatched. The CDR3 DNA reads TGTGCCACTCAGGCCAGACAGGGTTACAATGAGCAGTTCTTC. Translated, it gives CATQARQGYNEQFF.

The chain couples TRBV7-9 to TRBJ2-5; possible D gene TRBD1, 6 bases. The CDR3 totals 13 residues. Germline V CDR1 and CDR2: SEHNR, FQNEAQ (reference sequence). Trimming shortened V by 5 bases and J by 2 bases, and 9 bases separated the two germline ends. CDR3 bases: TGTGCCAGCAGCAGGACAGCGCAAGAGACCCAGTACTTC. Its protein is CASSRTAQETQYF.

The chain links TRBV6-2 or TRBV6-3 to TRBJ2-5, with 8 bases identical to TRBD2. There are 15 residues in the CDR3. V shed 4 bases and J 0 bases; nucleotides not matched to a gene: 4. Germline CDR1 MNHEY, CDR2 SVGEGT. As DNA, the CDR3 is TGTGCCAGCAGTTGGACTAGCCCTTACCAAGAGACCCAGTACTTC. It is translated as CASSWTSPYQETQYF.

Only a few counts were recorded for this clone. The chain is built from TRBV12-3 or TRBV12-4 and TRBJ1-5, with a tentative D call TRBD1 (5 bases). The CDR3 extends over 12 amino acids. V lost 10 bases and J 5 bases, leaving 12 bases between the germline ends. The CDR3 is CATSRAYQPQHF. CDR3 coding DNA: TGTGCCACGAGCAGGGCTTATCAGCCCCAGCATTTT.

The chain couples TRBV7-9 to TRBJ2-3; D perhaps matches TRBD1 (6 bases). V lost 0 bases and J lost 2, with 9 bases in between. The CDR3 is made up of 15 amino acids. CDR1 is SEHNR and CDR2 is FQNEAQ in the germline V gene (reference sequence). The CDR3 protein is CASSLAGTTTDTQYF. The CDR3 DNA reads TGTGCCAGCAGCTTAGCCGGGACAACCACAGATACGCAGTATTTT. Together with reference TRBV7-9 and TRBJ2-3, the CDR3 gives the full variable domain: DTGVSQNPRHKITKRGQNVTFRCDPISEHNRLYWYRQTLGQGPEFLTYFQNEAQLEKSRLLSDRFSAERPKGSFSTLEIQRTEQGDSAMYLCASSLAGTTTDTQYFGPGTRLTVL.

The genes are TRBV6-1 and TRBJ1-2, with 8 bases that match TRBD1. In germline, CDR1 is MNHNS, CDR2 SASEGT. This CDR3 is built from 16 residues. With V trimmed by 0 bases and J by 6 bases, 9 bases remained unmatched. This CDR3 reads CASSEASDREWNGYTF. For the CDR3, the DNA is TGTGCCAGCAGTGAAGCCTCGGACAGGGAGTGGAATGGCTACACCTTC.

The chain employs TRBV2 and TRBJ1-6; D unclear. Germline assignment: CDR1 SNHLY and CDR2 FYNNEI. This CDR3 has 13 amino acids. V was trimmed by 6 bases and J by 7 bases, leaving 10 bases between them. The CDR3 here is CASRLARNSPLHF. Here the CDR3 DNA reads TGTGCCAGCAGGCTCGCTAGAAATTCACCCCTCCACTTT.

V usage is TRBV5-4 and J usage is TRBJ2-1; 9 positions agree with TRBD2. Germline loops: CDR1 SGHNT, CDR2 YYREEE (reference sequence). CDR3 length: 16 amino acids. The trim removed 4 bases at V and 0 bases at J, leaving 5 bases unmatched. CDR3 in DNA: TGTGCCAGCAGCCGTAGCGGGGGTAACTCCTACAATGAGCAGTTCTTC. Its protein product is CASSRSGGNSYNEQFF.

This clone was counted only a few times. V and J are TRBV6-4 and TRBJ2-1, with 10 bases matching TRBD2. The CDR3 consists of 15 residues. CDR1 and CDR2 from the germline V gene are MRHNA and SNTAGT. V was pared by 3 bases and J by 4 bases, with 3 bases of the junction left unmatched. CDR3 protein: CASSEVAGGYNEQFF. CDR3 bases: TGTGCCAGCAGTGAAGTAGCGGGGGGTTACAATGAGCAGTTCTTC.

The chain has TRBV27 and TRBJ2-5; D gene uncertain. This CDR3 comprises 14 residues. Germline CDR1 and CDR2: MNHEY and SMNVEV (reference sequence). V was shortened by 5 bases and J by 4 bases, with 14 bases between the two germline ends. The CDR3 protein is CASSPGLPGETQYF. For the CDR3, the DNA is TGTGCCAGCAGTCCTGGTTTGCCGGGAGAGACCCAGTACTTC.

This clone appeared a few times. The chain links TRBV6-2 or TRBV6-3 to TRBJ1-1; 11 bases fit TRBD1. The germline V gene has CDR1 MNHEY and CDR2 SVGEGT. CDR3 length: 16 amino acids. The V gene end was trimmed by 2 bases and the J gene end by 0 bases; junction bases not matched to a gene: 2. Here the CDR3 reads CASSYGTGGMNTEAFF. In nucleotides, the CDR3 is TGTGCCAGCAGTTACGGGACAGGGGGAATGAACACTGAAGCTTTCTTT.

This clone is a singleton in its sample. CDR3 sequence reads: CATQVGVSGELFF. CDR3 sequence (DNA): TGTGCTACCCAGGTCGGGGTGAGTGGGGAGCTGTTTTTT. The chain links TRBV12-5 to TRBJ2-2, with D possibly being TRBD2 (5 bases). The CDR3 has 13 amino acids. The germline V gene encodes CDR1 LGHNT and CDR2 FRNRAP. V was clipped by 10 bases and J by 8 bases, with 17 bases between them.

The rearrangement links TRBV18 to TRBJ1-2, with a weak D call TRBD1 (5 bases). CDR1 is KGHSH, CDR2 LQKENI, per germline. The CDR3 extends over 13 amino acids. V was pared by 2 bases and J by 2 bases, with 6 bases between. CDR3 nucleotides: TGTGCCAGCTCACCAGACAGAAACTATGGCTACACCTTC. It encodes CASSPDRNYGYTF.

This chain links TRBV9 with TRBJ2-5, with a tentative D call TRBD1 (6 bases). The CDR3 extends over 12 amino acids. Trimming shortened V by 1 base and J by 5 bases, and 6 bases separated the two germline ends. Germline V gives CDR1 SGDLS, CDR2 YYNGEE. The CDR3 nucleotides read TGTGCCAGCAGCGTAAGGGGGGAGACCCAGTACTTC. Its protein product is CASSVRGETQYF.

V and J are TRBV5-1 and TRBJ2-1; TRBD2 matches at 7 bases. Germline CDR1 reads SGHRS; CDR2 reads YFSETQ. CDR3 length equals 14 residues. Germline trimming cut 6 bases from V and 9 bases from J; bases unmatched to any gene: 12. CDR3 residues: CASNSGTTHTEQFF. The CDR3 nucleotides are TGCGCCAGCAACTCCGGGACTACCCATACTGAGCAGTTCTTC.

CDR3 amino acids: CASSLRTRDEVIGELFF. For the CDR3, the DNA is TGTGCCAGCAGCTTAAGAACCAGGGATGAGGTGATCGGGGAGCTGTTTTTT. The chain has TRBV11-2 and TRBJ2-2, with D possibly TRBD1 on 5 matching bases. V gave up 2 bases and J gave up 7 bases, with 20 bases separating them. Germline CDR1 SGHAT, CDR2 FQNNGV. The length of the CDR3 is 17 residues.

The CDR3 sequence is CASSLGTGGYEQYF. The DNA for the CDR3 is TGCGCCAGCAGTTTAGGGACAGGGGGTTACGAGCAGTACTTC. The V call is TRBV5-1, the J call TRBJ2-7; 11 bases agree with TRBD1. Germline values: CDR1 SGHRS, CDR2 YFSETQ. There are 14 residues in the CDR3. V gave up 5 bases and J gave up 4 bases; unmatched junction bases: 5.

V gene TRBV6-2 or TRBV6-3 combines with J gene TRBJ2-7; D might be TRBD1 (5 bases). The CDR3 length is 16 residues. Germline-derived CDR1 and CDR2 are MNHEY and SVGEGT. V was pared by 0 bases and J by 2 bases, with 14 bases between. CDR3 sequence reads: CASSYSGSGRAYEQYV. The DNA for the CDR3 is TGTGCCAGCAGTTACTCGGGCTCCGGCAGGGCCTACGAGCAGTACGTC.

CDR3 sequence (DNA): TGCGCCAGCAGCCAAAGCTTAGGCGGGACTAATGAAAAACTGTTTTTT. Translation gives CASSQSLGGTNEKLFF. The rearrangement uses TRBV4-3 and TRBJ1-4; D gene unclear. Trimming removed 2 bases from V and 2 bases from J, with 12 bases in between. The V gene's germline CDR1 is LGHNA and CDR2 YSLEER. The length of the CDR3 is 16 residues.

The rearrangement uses TRBV9 and TRBJ2-2, with D perhaps TRBD1 (6 bases). The CDR3 consists of 15 residues. V gave up 3 bases and J gave up 0 bases, with 9 bases separating them. Germline CDR1 reads SGDLS; CDR2 reads YYNGEE. CDR3 sequence (DNA): TGTGCCAGCAGCGACACAGGGTCGAACACCGGGGAGCTGTTTTTT. It translates to CASSDTGSNTGELFF.